This T cell receptor beta chain was captured in a study of shared clonotypes between healthy human individuals. In the study overall: Three plates each covered CD4 naive and memory; CD8 naive two, CD8 memory one.

V was pared by 3 bases and J by 1 base, with 13 bases between. This CDR3 is built from 15 residues. Per the germline V gene, CDR1 is MNHEY and CDR2 is SVGAGI. Only CD45RO-negative cells positively selected for CCR7 counted as naive CD8 cells, so terminally differentiated effector memory CD45RA+ cells were excluded. Assay used: immunoSEQ multiplex PCR; TCRdb lists only in-frame clones, some missing. The profile shows 800,000 to 950,000 clones, 90% to 98% of them singletons. The chain couples TRBV6-5 to TRBJ2-7; TRBD1 might be the D (6 bases). The sequenced sample was naive CD8+ T cells sorted from blood. The TCR sequence derives from a man aged 25 to 40 in good health. CDR3 bases: TGTGCCAGCAGTTATGTGGCAGGGGATTCCTACGAGCAGTACTTC. Its protein is CASSYVAGDSYEQYF.